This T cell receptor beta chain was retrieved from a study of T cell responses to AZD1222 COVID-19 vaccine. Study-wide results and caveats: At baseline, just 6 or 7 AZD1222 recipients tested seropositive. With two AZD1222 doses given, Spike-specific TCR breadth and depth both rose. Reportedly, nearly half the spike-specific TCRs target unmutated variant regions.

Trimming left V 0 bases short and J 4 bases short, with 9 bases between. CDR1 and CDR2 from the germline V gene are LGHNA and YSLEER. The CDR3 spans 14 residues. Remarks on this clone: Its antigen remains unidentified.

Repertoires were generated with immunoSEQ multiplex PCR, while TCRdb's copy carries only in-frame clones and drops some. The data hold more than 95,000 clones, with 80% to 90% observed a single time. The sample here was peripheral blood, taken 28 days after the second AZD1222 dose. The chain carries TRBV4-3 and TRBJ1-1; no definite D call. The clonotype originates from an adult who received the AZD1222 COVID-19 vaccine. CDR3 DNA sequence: TGCGCCAGCAGCCAAGAGAAAGGGCGCACTGAAGCTTTCTTT. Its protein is CASSQEKGRTEAFF.